This note documents a single T cell receptor (beta chain) sequence. What it binds is unknown. This specimen comes from a study of graft-versus-host responses after intestinal transplantation. CDR3 length: 20 amino acids. Germline CDR1 is SGHDN and CDR2 is FVKESK. After removal of 1 base from V and 8 bases from J, the junction contained 17 bases not matched to a gene. TCRdb's table, derived via immunoSEQ multiplex PCR, lists solely in-frame clones and lacks some. The table has 30,000 to 40,000 clones, over 90% seen once. The chain is built from TRBV14 and TRBJ1-4; 12 bases align to TRBD1. This clonotype was sampled from a human donor who was the organ donor for an intestinal transplant. Material: unstimulated CD8+ T cells sorted from spleen or lymph node cells, obtained before transplant. CDR3 residues: CASSQASWGTGGTRPEKLFF. In DNA, the CDR3 is TGTGCCAGCAGCCAAGCATCGTGGGGGACAGGGGGCACTCGTCCCGAAAAACTGTTTTTT.